The 29 T cell receptor beta chains in this list originate from one sample, sequenced in a study of T-cell memory formation after mild COVID-19. TCRdb reanalysed the 5' RACE reads using MiXCR and keeps one entry per CDR3 protein. The data contain 300,000 to 350,000 distinct CDR3 sequences, around an eighth of them seen just once; the ten biggest clones take up under 25%. Specimen: PBMCs or a T cell subset sorted from them (not recorded which). The receptors derive from a man aged 18 to 30 who had mild COVID-19 (a few samples of this study predate the infection). Cell type and time point are not known.

This clonotype showed up just a few times. The CDR3 loop is CASSFGGGAQDTQYF. Here the CDR3 DNA reads TGTGCCAGCAGCTTTGGCGGGGGGGCCCAAGATACGCAGTATTTT. The V call is TRBV7-2, the J call TRBJ2-3; 9 bases agree with TRBD2. With V trimmed by 3 bases and J by 5 bases, 6 bases remained unmatched. CDR1 SGHTA and CDR2 FQGNSA come from the germline V gene. CDR3 length: 15 amino acids.

This clonotype was picked up many times. The rearrangement uses TRBV7-3 and TRBJ1-1; D remains unclear. Per germline, CDR1 SGHTA and CDR2 FQGTGA. Trimming pared 6 bases from V and 5 bases from J, leaving 13 bases between. The CDR3 is 13 residues long. Here the CDR3 DNA reads TGTGCCAGCAGTTCCGGTGGGTTGACTGAAGCTTTCTTT. Its translation is CASSSGGLTEAFF.

The DNA for the CDR3 is TGTGCCAGCAGTTTCGGGGGTGCGAGCAATCAGCCCCAGCATTTT. It is translated as CASSFGGASNQPQHF. The chain joins TRBV25-1 to TRBJ1-5; D perhaps matches TRBD1 (5 bases). The CDR3 is made up of 15 amino acids. Trimming left V 5 bases short and J 1 base short, with 12 bases between. Looked up from germline, CDR1 is MGHDK and CDR2 is SYGVNS.

The rearrangement links TRBV5-1 to TRBJ2-3; D may be TRBD1 or TRBD2 (6 bases each). Germline lookup yields CDR1 SGHRS and CDR2 YFSETQ. CDR3 length equals 20 residues. V gave up 0 bases and J gave up 6 bases, with 29 bases separating them. The CDR3 bases are TGCGCCAGCAGCTTGGATTCAGGGGACTCGGAGATCGGGCACATCGATACGCAGTATTTT. Protein: CASSLDSGDSEIGHIDTQYF.

Remarks on this clonotype: One end of the junction is discordant with germline, which a read error may explain. J is TRBJ1-2 and V is TRBV7-9; D not certain. CDR1 and CDR2 from the germline V gene are SEHNR and FQNEAQ (reference sequence). There are 9 residues in the CDR3. The CDR3 coding sequence is TGTGCCAGCAGCTTATTCTTCCCCTTC. Its protein product is CASSLFFPF.

V gene TRBV12-5 combines with J gene TRBJ1-1; 10 bases are a match to TRBD1. In germline, CDR1 is LGHNT, CDR2 FRNRAP. V was pared by 3 bases and J by 4 bases, with 2 bases of the junction left unmatched. There are 14 residues in the CDR3. CDR3 amino acids: CASGFGTGVTEAFF. The CDR3 DNA reads as TGTGCTAGTGGTTTTGGGACAGGGGTCACTGAAGCTTTCTTT. The full variable domain, completed using reference TRBV12-5 and TRBJ1-1, is DARVTQTPRHKVTEMGQEVTMRCQPILGHNTVFWYRQTMMQGLELLAYFRNRAPLDDSGMPKDRFSAEMPDATLATLKIQPSEPRDSAVYFCASGFGTGVTEAFFGQGTRLTVV.

This clonotype was recorded a few times. The chain combines TRBV10-3 with TRBJ1-4, with D hard to call. Trimming pared 2 bases from V and 5 bases from J, leaving 6 bases between. From germline, CDR1 is ENHRY and CDR2 SYGVKD. This CDR3 spans 13 amino acids. Written as DNA, the CDR3 is TGTGCCATCAGTGAGGTCCGGAATGAAAAACTGTTTTTT. It specifies CAISEVRNEKLFF.

This clonotype has a count of ten or more. CDR3 bases: TGCAGCGTTGAGAAGGGTTGGGACACTGAAGCTTTCTTT. Amino acids: CSVEKGWDTEAFF. The chain has TRBV29-1 and TRBJ1-1; D ambiguous. This CDR3 spans 13 amino acids. V was cut by 3 bases and J by 3 bases, with 11 bases left in between. Germline values: CDR1 SQVTM, CDR2 ANQGSEA.

The CDR3 here is CASSLGNGREQFF. The CDR3 DNA is TGTGCCAGCAGCTTAGGGAATGGACGGGAGCAGTTCTTC. J is TRBJ2-1 and V is TRBV7-3, with no clear D. The CDR3 sequence is 13 residues long. Per germline, CDR1 SGHTA and CDR2 FQGTGA. V lost 2 bases and J lost 10, with 12 bases in between.

This clonotype was observed many times. V and J are TRBV2 and TRBJ2-4, with D perhaps matching TRBD1 or TRBD2 (7 bases each). CDR3 length: 14 amino acids. CDR1 and CDR2 from the germline V gene are SNHLY and FYNNEI. V was pared by 6 bases and J by 8 bases, with 17 bases between. CDR3 DNA sequence: TGTGCCAGCAGCACCAGGGGGGGCAGGGACATTCAGTACTTC. Translation gives CASSTRGGRDIQYF.

The gene calls are TRBV6-2 or TRBV6-3 and TRBJ2-5; no definite D call. The ends were cut back, 6 bases at V and 5 bases at J, with 10 bases in the middle. CDR3 size: 12 residues. Germline V gene lookup returns CDR1 MNHEY and CDR2 SVGEGT. The CDR3 coding sequence is TGTGCCAGCAGGATAGGATGGGAGACCCAGTACTTC. This translates into CASRIGWETQYF.

The rearrangement links TRBV27 to TRBJ1-1, with D perhaps matching TRBD1 (5 bases). The V end lost 4 bases, the J end lost 3 bases, and 18 bases lay between the germline ends. The CDR3 totals 16 residues. Germline values: CDR1 MNHEY, CDR2 SMNVEV (reference sequence). CDR3 DNA sequence: TGTGCCAGCAGTTCATACTCCAGGGTTCGGGACACTGAAGCTTTCTTT. Translated: CASSSYSRVRDTEAFF.

V and J are TRBV20-1 and TRBJ1-1; TRBD1 might be the D (5 bases). CDR1 DFQATT and CDR2 SNEGSKA come from the germline V gene (reference sequence). The CDR3 runs 13 residues. Trimming removed 5 bases at V and 1 base at J, with 11 bases between. CDR3 amino acids: CSALAGGNTEAFF. Here the CDR3 DNA reads TGCAGTGCTCTAGCCGGGGGGAACACTGAAGCTTTCTTT.

There are a few counts of this clonotype. The chain uses TRBV15 and TRBJ2-3, with 7 bases matching TRBD2. The CDR3 contains 15 residues. Germline CDR1 is LNHNV and CDR2 is YYDKDF (reference sequence). The V gene end was trimmed by 4 bases and the J gene end by 2 bases; junction bases not matched to a gene: 6. The CDR3 sequence is CATSTRRGDTDTQYF. In DNA, the CDR3 is TGTGCCACCAGCACACGACGGGGGGACACAGATACGCAGTATTTT. Complete variable domain (other parts from reference TRBV15 and TRBJ2-3): DAMVIQNPRYQVTQFGKPVTLSCSQTLNHNVMYWYQQKSSQAPKLLFHYYDKDFNNEADTPDNFQSRRPNTSFCFLDIRSPGLGDTAMYLCATSTRRGDTDTQYFGPGTRLTVL.

The V gene is TRBV3-1, the J gene TRBJ2-3; the match to TRBD1 covers 11 bases. Germline CDR1 and CDR2: LGHDT and YNNKEL (reference sequence). This CDR3 spans 16 amino acids. V lost 3 bases to trimming and J lost 6 bases; unmatched junction nucleotides: 8. CDR3 DNA: TGTGCCAGCAGCCAGCTGGACAGGGGGCTAAGTGATACGCAGTATTTT. Its translation is CASSQLDRGLSDTQYF.

This clonotype appeared a few times. The chain has TRBV20-1 and TRBJ1-4; 9 nucleotides agree with TRBD1. CDR3 size: 17 residues. V trimming: 2 bases; J trimming: 0 bases; junction bases outside the gene matches: 7. Per the germline V gene, CDR1 is DFQATT and CDR2 is SNEGSKA (reference sequence). The CDR3 DNA sequence: TGCAGTGCTAGACGGGGGACAGGGATTGCAACTAATGAAAAACTGTTTTTT. It specifies CSARRGTGIATNEKLFF.

The chain joins TRBV4-1 to TRBJ2-7; D perhaps matches TRBD2 (6 bases). Trimming cost V 4 bases and J 0 bases, with 16 bases left between them. This CDR3 comprises 16 residues. Germline lookup yields CDR1 MGHRA and CDR2 YSYEKL. In nucleotides, the CDR3 is TGCGCCAGCAGCCCCGAGGCGGGACGGCGCTCCTACGAGCAGTACTTC. It specifies CASSPEAGRRSYEQYF.

This clonotype came up a few times. The CDR3 is CASSQEFGLDTQYF. CDR3 coding DNA: TGCGCCAGCAGCCAAGAGTTTGGACTTGATACGCAGTATTTT. V and J are TRBV4-3 and TRBJ2-3; maybe TRBD2 (5 bases). CDR1 is LGHNA, CDR2 YSLEER, per germline. The CDR3 has 14 amino acids. The V and J ends lost 0 bases and 6 bases respectively, with 10 bases between them.

The gene calls are TRBV7-8 and TRBJ2-5, with D perhaps TRBD1 (6 bases). V was shortened by 5 bases and J by 4 bases, with 14 bases between the two germline ends. Germline assignment: CDR1 SGHVS and CDR2 FQNEAQ. The CDR3 runs 14 residues. In DNA form, the CDR3 reads TGTGCCAGCAGCCCATGGACAGTTTCAGAGACCCAGTACTTC. Its protein product is CASSPWTVSETQYF. Combining the CDR3 with reference TRBV7-8 and TRBJ2-5 gives the whole variable domain GAGVSQSPRYKVAKRGQDVALRCDPISGHVSLFWYQQALGQGPEFLTYFQNEAQLDKSGLPSDRFFAERPEGSVSTLKIQRTQQEDSAVYLCASSPWTVSETQYFGPGTRLLVL.

With respect to this clonotype: One end of the junction is discordant with germline, which a read error may explain. This sequence joins TRBV7-3 and TRBJ2-1, with 9 bases fitting TRBD1. The CDR3 runs to 15 residues. The germline V gene encodes CDR1 SGHTA and CDR2 FQGTGA. The CDR3 is CASSLTGTGNNEQFF. The CDR3 coding sequence is TGTGCCAGCAGCCTAACCGGGACAGGGAACAATGAGCAGTTCTTC.

This chain links TRBV12-3 or TRBV12-4 with TRBJ1-4; D is possibly TRBD1 (5 bases). V was cut by 6 bases and J by 8 bases, with 16 bases left in between. This CDR3 contains 14 residues. The CDR3, as DNA: TGTGCCAGCAGCCTGAGTGGGGCAGGAGAAAAACTGTTTTTT. Protein product: CASSLSGAGEKLFF.

This clonotype appeared many times. V and J are TRBV4-2 and TRBJ2-7, with 11 bases fitting TRBD1. CDR3 length: 14 amino acids. Germline lookup yields CDR1 LGHNA and CDR2 YNFKEQ. The ends lost 4 bases at V and 7 bases at J; junction bases unmatched: 6. This CDR3 reads CASSRPRDRGEQYF. Here the CDR3 DNA reads TGTGCCAGCAGCCGCCCGCGGGACAGGGGGGAGCAGTACTTC.

This clonotype was recorded a few times. The rearrangement links TRBV15 to TRBJ2-4; D is perhaps TRBD1 or TRBD2 (5 bases each). The V and J ends lost 3 bases and 5 bases respectively, with 20 bases between them. The germline V gene has CDR1 LNHNV and CDR2 YYDKDF (reference sequence). The CDR3 extends over 17 amino acids. The CDR3 DNA reads as TGTGCCACCAGCAGGGCAAGAAGTAGGGACGGGGAAAACATTCAGTACTTC. Its protein is CATSRARSRDGENIQYF.

CDR3 residues: CASSADRGPYGYTF. The CDR3 DNA follows: TGTGCCAGCAGTGCCGACAGGGGACCCTATGGCTACACCTTC. The chain carries TRBV28 and TRBJ1-2, with TRBD1 identical over 8 bases. The CDR3 is 14 amino acids. Unmatched junction bases numbered 6, after V lost 5 bases and J lost 4 bases. The germline V gene encodes CDR1 MDHEN and CDR2 SYDVKM.

This chain connects TRBV5-6 to TRBJ2-3; perhaps TRBD2 as D (6 bases). The germline gives CDR1 SGHDT, CDR2 YYEEEE. With 3 bases removed from V and 8 bases from J, the gap between germline ends came to 16 bases. This CDR3 spans 14 amino acids. The CDR3 nucleotides read TGTGCCAGCAGCTCAGCAGGGCGGGAAGCTACGCAGTATTTT. It specifies CASSSAGREATQYF. The whole variable domain, remainder taken from reference TRBV5-6 and TRBJ2-3, is DAGVTQSPTHLIKTRGQQVTLRCSPKSGHDTVSWYQQALGQGPQFIFQYYEEEERQRGNFPDRFSGHQFPNYSSELNVNALLLGDSALYLCASSSAGREATQYFGPGTRLTVL.

The table lists this clonotype with many counts. CDR3 sequence reads: CSADGGSGGASDTQYF. The CDR3 coding sequence is TGCAGTGCTGACGGCGGGAGTGGGGGGGCCTCAGATACGCAGTATTTT. The chain recombines TRBV20-1 with TRBJ2-3; perhaps TRBD2 as D (7 bases). Germline values: CDR1 DFQATT, CDR2 SNEGSKA (reference sequence). This CDR3 comprises 16 residues. Trimming left V 5 bases short and J 4 bases short, with 22 bases between.

The chain links TRBV6-5 to TRBJ1-3; possible D gene TRBD1, 6 bases. Germline CDR1 MNHEY, CDR2 SVGAGI. This CDR3 has 16 amino acids. V was pared by 5 bases and J by 0 bases, with 14 bases between. For the CDR3, the DNA is TGTGCCAGCAGTCCAGGGGCGGGGAGCTCTGGAAACACCATATATTTT. Encoded protein: CASSPGAGSSGNTIYF.

This clonotype was counted between two and nine times. The chain has TRBV29-1 and TRBJ1-5; D not resolved. The length of the CDR3 is 15 residues. The germline V gene has CDR1 SQVTM and CDR2 ANQGSEA. The V end lost 6 bases, the J end lost 0 bases, and 15 bases lay between the germline ends. The CDR3 DNA follows: TGCAGCGTCGCCATTGACGAAAATAGCAATCAGCCCCAGCATTTT. Protein product: CSVAIDENSNQPQHF.

The V and J genes are TRBV27 and TRBJ1-2; D call uncertain. The CDR3 sequence is 13 residues long. Germline CDR1 is MNHEY and CDR2 is SMNVEV (reference sequence). The V end lost 3 bases, the J end lost 0 bases, and 5 bases lay between the germline ends. CDR3 coding DNA: TGTGCCAGCAGTTTTGCCACTAACTATGGCTACACCTTC. As protein: CASSFATNYGYTF.